The clone carrying this TCR beta chain was seen a handful of times. Its antigen is not identified. The sample originates from a study of cytomegalovirus exposure and HLA in healthy donors. General study findings and limits: Earlier results showed most TCR beta V segments being productive about 87% or about 30% of the time.

At collection, donors were nominally healthy, but unrecorded immune exposures were probable. V was shortened by 7 bases and J by 4 bases, with 7 bases between the two germline ends. This CDR3 contains 11 residues. Germline values: CDR1 LGHNT, CDR2 FRNRAP. It was with 60 Vbeta and 13 Jbeta primers that the PCR ran. Here immunoSEQ multiplex PCR was the method, and the copy in TCRdb shows in-frame clones only, minus some. The sample includes 120,000 or so clones, roughly a tenth seen only once; the top ten take roughly 4.6%. The source material was PBMCs. The chain carries TRBV12-5 and TRBJ1-2, with D unclear. The TCR comes from a woman under 30 in good health and CMV-seropositive. CDR3 nucleotides: TGTGCTAGTGACGGTACCTATGGCTACACCTTC. Amino acid sequence: CASDGTYGYTF.